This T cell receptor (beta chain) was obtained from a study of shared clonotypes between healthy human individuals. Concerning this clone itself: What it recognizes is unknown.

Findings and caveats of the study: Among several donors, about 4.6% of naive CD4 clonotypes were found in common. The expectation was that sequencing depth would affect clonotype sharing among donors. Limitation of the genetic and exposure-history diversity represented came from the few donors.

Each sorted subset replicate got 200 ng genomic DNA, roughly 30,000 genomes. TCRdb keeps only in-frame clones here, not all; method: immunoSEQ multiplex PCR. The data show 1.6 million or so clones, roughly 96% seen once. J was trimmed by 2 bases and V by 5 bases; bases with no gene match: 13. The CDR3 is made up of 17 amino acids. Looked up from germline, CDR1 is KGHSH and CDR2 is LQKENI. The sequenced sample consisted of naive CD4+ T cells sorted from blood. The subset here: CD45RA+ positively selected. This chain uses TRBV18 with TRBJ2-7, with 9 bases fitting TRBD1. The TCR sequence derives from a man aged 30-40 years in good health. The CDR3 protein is CASSSLSRTGVTYEQYF. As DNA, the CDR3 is TGTGCCAGCTCATCACTTTCCAGGACAGGGGTAACCTACGAGCAGTACTTC.